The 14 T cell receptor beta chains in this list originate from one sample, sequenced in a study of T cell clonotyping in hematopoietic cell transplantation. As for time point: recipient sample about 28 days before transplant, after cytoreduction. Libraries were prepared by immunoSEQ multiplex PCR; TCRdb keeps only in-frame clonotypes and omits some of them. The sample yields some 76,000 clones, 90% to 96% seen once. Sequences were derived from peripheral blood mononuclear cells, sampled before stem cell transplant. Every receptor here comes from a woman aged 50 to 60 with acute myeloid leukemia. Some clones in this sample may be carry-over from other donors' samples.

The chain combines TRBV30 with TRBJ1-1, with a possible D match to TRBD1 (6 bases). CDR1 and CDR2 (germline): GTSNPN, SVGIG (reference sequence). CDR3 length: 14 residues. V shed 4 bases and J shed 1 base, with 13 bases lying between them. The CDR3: CAWTYQGKNTEAFF. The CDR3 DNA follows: TGTGCCTGGACCTATCAGGGGAAGAACACTGAAGCTTTCTTT.

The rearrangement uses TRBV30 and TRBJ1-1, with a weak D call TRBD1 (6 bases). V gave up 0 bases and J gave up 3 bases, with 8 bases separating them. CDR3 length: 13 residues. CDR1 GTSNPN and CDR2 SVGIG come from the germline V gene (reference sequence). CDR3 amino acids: CAWSVNRDTEAFF. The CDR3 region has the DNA TGTGCCTGGAGTGTGAACAGGGACACTGAAGCTTTCTTT.

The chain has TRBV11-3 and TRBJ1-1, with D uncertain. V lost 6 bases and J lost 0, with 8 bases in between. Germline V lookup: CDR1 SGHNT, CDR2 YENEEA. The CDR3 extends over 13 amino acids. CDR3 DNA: TGTGCCAGCAGTAGGAGCATGAACACTGAAGCTTTCTTT. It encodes CASSRSMNTEAFF.

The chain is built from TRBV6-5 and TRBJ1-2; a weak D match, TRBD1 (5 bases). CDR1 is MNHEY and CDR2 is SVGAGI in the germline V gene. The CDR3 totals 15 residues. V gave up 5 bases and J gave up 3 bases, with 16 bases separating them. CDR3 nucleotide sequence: TGTGCCAGCAGTCTTCGGGACCGATCCGACTATGGCTACACCTTC. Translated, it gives CASSLRDRSDYGYTF.

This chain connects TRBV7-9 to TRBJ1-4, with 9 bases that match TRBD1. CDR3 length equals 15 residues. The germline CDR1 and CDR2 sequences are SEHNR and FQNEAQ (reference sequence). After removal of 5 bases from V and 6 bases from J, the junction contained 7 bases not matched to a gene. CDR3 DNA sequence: TGTGCCAGCAGCCCCCACAGGGGGCGCGATGAAAAACTGTTTTTT. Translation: CASSPHRGRDEKLFF. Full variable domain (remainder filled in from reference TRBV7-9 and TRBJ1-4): DTGVSQNPRHKITKRGQNVTFRCDPISEHNRLYWYRQTLGQGPEFLTYFQNEAQLEKSRLLSDRFSAERPKGSFSTLEIQRTEQGDSAMYLCASSPHRGRDEKLFFGSGTQLSVL.

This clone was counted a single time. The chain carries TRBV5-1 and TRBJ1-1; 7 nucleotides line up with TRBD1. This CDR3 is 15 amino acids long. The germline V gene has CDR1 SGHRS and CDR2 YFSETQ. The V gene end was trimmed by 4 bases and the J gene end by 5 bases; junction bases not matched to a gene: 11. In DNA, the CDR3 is TGCGCCAGCAGCCTAAGACAGGGAGGAGAGACTGAAGCTTTCTTT. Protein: CASSLRQGGETEAFF.

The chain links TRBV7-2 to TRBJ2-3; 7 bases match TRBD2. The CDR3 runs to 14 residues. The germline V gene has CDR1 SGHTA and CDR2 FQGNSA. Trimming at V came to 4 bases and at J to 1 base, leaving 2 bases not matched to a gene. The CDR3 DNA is TGTGCCAGCAGCTCGAGCGGGGGCACAGATACGCAGTATTTT. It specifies CASSSSGGTDTQYF.

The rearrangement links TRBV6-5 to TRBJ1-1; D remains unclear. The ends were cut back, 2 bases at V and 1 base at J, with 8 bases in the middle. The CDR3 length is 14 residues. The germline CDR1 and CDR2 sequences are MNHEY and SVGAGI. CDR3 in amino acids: CASSYLDANTEAFF. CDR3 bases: TGTGCCAGCAGTTACCTCGACGCGAACACTGAAGCTTTCTTT.

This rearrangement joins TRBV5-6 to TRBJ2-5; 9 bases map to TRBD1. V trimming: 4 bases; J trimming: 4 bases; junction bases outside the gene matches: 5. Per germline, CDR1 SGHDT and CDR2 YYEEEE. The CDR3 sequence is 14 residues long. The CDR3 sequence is CASSIQGAGETQYF. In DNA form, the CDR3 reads TGTGCCAGCAGCATACAGGGGGCCGGAGAGACCCAGTACTTC.

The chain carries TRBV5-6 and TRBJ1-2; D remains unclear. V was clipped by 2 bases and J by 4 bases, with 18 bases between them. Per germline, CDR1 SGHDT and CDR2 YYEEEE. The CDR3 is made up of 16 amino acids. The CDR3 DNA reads TGTGCCAGCAGCTTTTTCAGTACAGTAAACCTCTATGGCTACACCTTC. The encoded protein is CASSFFSTVNLYGYTF.

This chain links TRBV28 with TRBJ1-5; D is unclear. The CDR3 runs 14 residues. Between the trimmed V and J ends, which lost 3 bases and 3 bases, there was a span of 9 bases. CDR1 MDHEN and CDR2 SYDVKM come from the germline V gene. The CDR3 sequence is CASSFRQLNQPQHF. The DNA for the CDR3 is TGTGCCAGCAGTTTTAGGCAGCTCAATCAGCCCCAGCATTTT.

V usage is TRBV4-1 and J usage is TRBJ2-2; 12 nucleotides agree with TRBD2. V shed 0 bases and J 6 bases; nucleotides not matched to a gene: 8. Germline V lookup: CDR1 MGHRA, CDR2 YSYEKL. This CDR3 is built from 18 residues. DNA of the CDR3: TGCGCCAGCAGCCAAGAAAGACTAGCGGGAGTATTCCCCGGGGAGCTGTTTTTT. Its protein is CASSQERLAGVFPGELFF.

CDR3 bases: TGTGCCTGTAGGAAGGACAGGGCCTATGGCTACACCTTC. Its translation: CACRKDRAYGYTF. This chain links TRBV30 with TRBJ1-2; 8 bases map to TRBD1. The CDR3 totals 13 residues. Trimming cost V 6 bases and J 4 bases; bases outside gene matches: 7. Germline values: CDR1 GTSNPN, CDR2 SVGIG (reference sequence).

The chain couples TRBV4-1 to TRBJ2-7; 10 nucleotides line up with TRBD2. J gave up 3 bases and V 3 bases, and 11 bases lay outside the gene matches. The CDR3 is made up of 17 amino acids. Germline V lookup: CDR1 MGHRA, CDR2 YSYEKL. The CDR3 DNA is TGCGCCAGCAGCCATTACCCGCCGGGACTAGCGATCTACGAGCAGTACTTC. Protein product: CASSHYPPGLAIYEQYF.